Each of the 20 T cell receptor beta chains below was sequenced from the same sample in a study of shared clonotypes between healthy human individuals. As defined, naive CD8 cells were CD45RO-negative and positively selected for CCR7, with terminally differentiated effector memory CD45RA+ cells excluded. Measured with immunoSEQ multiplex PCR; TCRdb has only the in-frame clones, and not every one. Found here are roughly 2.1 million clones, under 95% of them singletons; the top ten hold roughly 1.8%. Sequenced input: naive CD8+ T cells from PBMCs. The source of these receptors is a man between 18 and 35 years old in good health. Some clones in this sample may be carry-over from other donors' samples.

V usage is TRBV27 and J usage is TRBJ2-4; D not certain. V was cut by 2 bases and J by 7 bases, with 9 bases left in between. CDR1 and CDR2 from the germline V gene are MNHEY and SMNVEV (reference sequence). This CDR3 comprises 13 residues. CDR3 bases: TGTGCCAGCAGTTTAAGGACCGGGAACATTCAGTACTTC. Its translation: CASSLRTGNIQYF.

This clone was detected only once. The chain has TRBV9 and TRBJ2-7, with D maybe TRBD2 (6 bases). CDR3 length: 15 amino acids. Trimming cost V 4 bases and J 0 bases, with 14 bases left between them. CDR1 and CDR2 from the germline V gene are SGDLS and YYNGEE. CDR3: CASSPGPGSSYEQYF. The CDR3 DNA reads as TGTGCCAGCAGCCCCGGGCCCGGGAGCTCCTACGAGCAGTACTTC.

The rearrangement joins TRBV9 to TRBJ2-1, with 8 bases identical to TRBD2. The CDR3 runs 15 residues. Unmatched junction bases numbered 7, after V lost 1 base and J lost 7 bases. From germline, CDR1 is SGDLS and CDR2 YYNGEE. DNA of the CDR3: TGTGCCAGCAGCGTATGGGGCGGGAGGAATAATGAGCAGTTCTTC. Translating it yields CASSVWGGRNNEQFF.

The CDR3 coding sequence is TGTGCCAGCAGCCTCCAGCCTGGCAACGAGCAGTACTTC. This gives the protein CASSLQPGNEQYF. The chain is built from TRBV7-8 and TRBJ2-7; D is unclear. Trimming pared 5 bases from V and 5 bases from J, leaving 13 bases between. Germline CDR1 reads SGHVS; CDR2 reads FQNEAQ. The CDR3 is 13 residues long.

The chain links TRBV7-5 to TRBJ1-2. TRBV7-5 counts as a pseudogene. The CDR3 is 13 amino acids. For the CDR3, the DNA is TGTGCCAGAAGGGCCCCGGAGTTCGGGGGCTACACCTTC. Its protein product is CARRAPEFGGYTF.

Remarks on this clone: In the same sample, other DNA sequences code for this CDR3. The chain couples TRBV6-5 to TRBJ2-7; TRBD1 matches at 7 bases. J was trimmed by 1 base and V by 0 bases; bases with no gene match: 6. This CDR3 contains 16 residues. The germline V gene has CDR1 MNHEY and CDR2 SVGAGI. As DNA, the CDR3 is TGTGCCAGCAGTTACTCGATCGGACAGGCGTCCTACGAGCAGTACTTC. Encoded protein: CASSYSIGQASYEQYF.

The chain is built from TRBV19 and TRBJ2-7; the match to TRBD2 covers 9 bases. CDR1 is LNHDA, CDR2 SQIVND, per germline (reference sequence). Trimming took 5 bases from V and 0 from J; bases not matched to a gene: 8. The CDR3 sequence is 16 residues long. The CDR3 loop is CASSPRLADPSYEQYF. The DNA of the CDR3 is TGTGCCAGTAGTCCCCGACTAGCGGACCCCTCCTACGAGCAGTACTTC.

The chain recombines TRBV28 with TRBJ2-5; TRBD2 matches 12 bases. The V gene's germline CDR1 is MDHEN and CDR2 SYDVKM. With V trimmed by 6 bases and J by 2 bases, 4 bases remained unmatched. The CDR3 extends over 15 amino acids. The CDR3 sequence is CASRPLAGGQETQYF. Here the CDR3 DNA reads TGTGCCAGCAGGCCCCTAGCGGGAGGGCAAGAGACCCAGTACTTC.

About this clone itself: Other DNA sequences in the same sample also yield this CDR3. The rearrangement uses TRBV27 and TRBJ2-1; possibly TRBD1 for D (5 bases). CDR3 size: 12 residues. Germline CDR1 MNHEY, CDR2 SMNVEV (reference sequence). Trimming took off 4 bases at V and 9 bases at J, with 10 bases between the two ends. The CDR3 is CASSSQGSEQFF. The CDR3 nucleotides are TGTGCCAGCAGTTCGCAGGGATCTGAGCAGTTCTTC.

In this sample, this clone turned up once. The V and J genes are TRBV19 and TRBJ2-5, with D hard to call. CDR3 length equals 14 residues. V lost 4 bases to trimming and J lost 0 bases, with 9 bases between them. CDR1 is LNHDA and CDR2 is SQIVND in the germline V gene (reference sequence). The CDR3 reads CASSTRPYQETQYF. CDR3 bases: TGTGCCAGTAGTACGAGACCGTACCAAGAGACCCAGTACTTC.

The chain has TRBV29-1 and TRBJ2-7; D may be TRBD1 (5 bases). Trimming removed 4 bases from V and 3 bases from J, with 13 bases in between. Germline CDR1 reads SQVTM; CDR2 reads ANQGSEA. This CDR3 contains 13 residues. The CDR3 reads CSVGRDSDYEQYF. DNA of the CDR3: TGCAGCGTTGGTAGAGACAGCGACTACGAGCAGTACTTC.

Here the CDR3 DNA reads TGTGCCAGCATGGACGGGAGGGGTGGGAAGACCCAGTACTTC. As protein: CASMDGRGGKTQYF. The chain links TRBV27 to TRBJ2-5; the match to TRBD2 covers 8 bases. V gave up 7 bases and J gave up 6 bases; unmatched junction bases: 10. This CDR3 has 14 amino acids. CDR1 and CDR2 (germline): MNHEY, SMNVEV (reference sequence).

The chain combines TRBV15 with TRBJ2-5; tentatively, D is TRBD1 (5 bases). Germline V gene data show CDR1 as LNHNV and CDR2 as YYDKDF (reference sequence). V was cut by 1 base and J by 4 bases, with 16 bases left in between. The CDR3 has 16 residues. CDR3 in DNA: TGTGCCACCAGCAGAGCCGTAGTCCAGGGTTCAGAGACCCAGTACTTC. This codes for CATSRAVVQGSETQYF.

The CDR3 here is CASSPYRGLRDTEAFF. The CDR3 nucleotides are TGTGCCAGCAGCCCATACAGGGGATTGCGAGACACTGAAGCTTTCTTT. The chain uses TRBV7-9 and TRBJ1-1, with 7 bases fitting TRBD1. The V segment lost 5 bases and the J segment 3 bases; nucleotides outside the gene matches: 12. The CDR3 loop spans 16 amino acids. Germline V gene data show CDR1 as SEHNR and CDR2 as FQNEAQ (reference sequence).

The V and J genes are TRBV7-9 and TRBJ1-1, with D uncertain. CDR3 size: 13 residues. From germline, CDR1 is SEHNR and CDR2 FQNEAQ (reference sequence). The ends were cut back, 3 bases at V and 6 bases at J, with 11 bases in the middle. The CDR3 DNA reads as TGTGCCAGCAGCTTTAAGGGCCAGGCTGAAGCTTTCTTT. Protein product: CASSFKGQAEAFF.

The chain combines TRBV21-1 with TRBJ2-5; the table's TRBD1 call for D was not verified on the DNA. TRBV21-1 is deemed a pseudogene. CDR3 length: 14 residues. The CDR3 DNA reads TGTGCCAGCAGCCATAAAGACAGGGCAGAGACCCAGTACTTC. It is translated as CASSHKDRAETQYF.

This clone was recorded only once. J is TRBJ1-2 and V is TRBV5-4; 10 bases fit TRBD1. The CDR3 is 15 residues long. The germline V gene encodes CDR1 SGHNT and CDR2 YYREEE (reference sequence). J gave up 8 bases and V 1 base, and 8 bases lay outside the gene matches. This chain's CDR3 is CASSLSTGGVGGYTF. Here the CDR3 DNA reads TGTGCCAGCAGCTTGTCGACAGGGGGCGTCGGCGGCTACACCTTC.

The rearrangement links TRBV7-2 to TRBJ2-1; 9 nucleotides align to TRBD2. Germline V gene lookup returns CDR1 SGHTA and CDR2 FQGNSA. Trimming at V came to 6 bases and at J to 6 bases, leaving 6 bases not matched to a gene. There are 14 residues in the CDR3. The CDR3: CASSFIAGVNEQFF. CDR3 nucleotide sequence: TGTGCCAGCAGTTTTATAGCGGGAGTCAATGAGCAGTTCTTC.

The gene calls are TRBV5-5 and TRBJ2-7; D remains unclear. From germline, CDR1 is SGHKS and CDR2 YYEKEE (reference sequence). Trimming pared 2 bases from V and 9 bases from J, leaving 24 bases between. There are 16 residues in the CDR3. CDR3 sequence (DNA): TGTGCCAGCAGCTTAGACACACCTGGATGGGGAATGGGGCAGTACTTC. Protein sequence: CASSLDTPGWGMGQYF.

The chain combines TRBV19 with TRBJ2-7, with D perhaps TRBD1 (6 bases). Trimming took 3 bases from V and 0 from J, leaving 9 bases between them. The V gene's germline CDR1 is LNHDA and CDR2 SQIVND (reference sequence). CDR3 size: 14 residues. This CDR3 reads CASSMTGTSYEQYF. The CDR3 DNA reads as TGTGCCAGTAGTATGACAGGAACCTCCTACGAGCAGTACTTC. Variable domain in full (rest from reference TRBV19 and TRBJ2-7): DGGITQSPKYLFRKEGQNVTLSCEQNLNHDAMYWYRQDPGQGLRLIYYSQIVNDFQKGDIAEGYSVSREKKESFPLTVTSAQKNPTAFYLCASSMTGTSYEQYFGPGTRLTVT.